The present TCR beta chain was sequenced within a study of cytomegalovirus exposure and HLA in healthy donors. Generated by immunoSEQ multiplex PCR, the TCRdb table keeps only in-frame clones and is missing some. The top ten clones hold less than 2% of a sample with 95,000 to 150,000 clones, around 95% of them seen once. The CDR3 contains 17 residues. Germline V lookup: CDR1 SGHTA, CDR2 FQGTGA. Between the trimmed V and J ends, which lost 6 bases and 0 bases, there was a span of 17 bases. Input material: PBMCs. The receptor was isolated from a man aged 18 to 29 in good health and CMV-seronegative. The genes are TRBV7-3 and TRBJ2-2; D possibly corresponds to TRBD1 (6 bases). CDR3 in amino acids: CASSRATQGSNTGELFF. CDR3 coding DNA: TGTGCCAGCAGTCGAGCCACACAGGGCTCGAACACCGGGGAGCTGTTTTTT.